The 19 T cell receptor beta chains reported below all come from one sample, sequenced in a study of cytomegalovirus exposure and HLA in healthy donors. TCRdb keeps only in-frame clones here, not all; method: immunoSEQ multiplex PCR. The table records about 150,000 clones, 75% to 90% of them present only once. The sample consisted of PBMCs. The origin of the receptors is a man in his late teens or twenties in good health and CMV-seropositive.

The chain combines TRBV25-1 with TRBJ2-3; D is perhaps TRBD1 (5 bases). Per germline, CDR1 MGHDK and CDR2 SYGVNS. The CDR3 spans 15 residues. The V gene lost 3 bases and the J gene lost 0 bases, with 10 bases spanning the gap. The DNA of the CDR3 is TGTGCCAGCAGTGAGCCCGACAGCAGCACAGATACGCAGTATTTT. It encodes CASSEPDSSTDTQYF.

The chain couples TRBV9 to TRBJ2-6; 7 bases match TRBD2. J gave up 3 bases and V 0 bases, and 15 bases lay outside the gene matches. The germline V gene has CDR1 SGDLS and CDR2 YYNGEE. The CDR3 sequence is 20 residues long. CDR3 coding DNA: TGTGCCAGCAGCGTAGGACGGGGGGACCTTGGGTTCGGTGGGGCCAACGTCCTGACTTTC. Protein product: CASSVGRGDLGFGGANVLTF.

This chain connects TRBV11-2 to TRBJ2-1, with TRBD1 identical over 9 bases. CDR3 length: 15 amino acids. CDR1 is SGHAT and CDR2 is FQNNGV in the germline V gene. The J segment lost 8 bases and the V segment lost 4 bases, leaving 9 bases of the junction unmatched. The CDR3 DNA follows: TGTGCCAGCAGCTACTTCCGGACAGGGGTTCATGAGCAGTTCTTC. Its protein product is CASSYFRTGVHEQFF.

This clone was found once. The genes are TRBV18 and TRBJ2-5, with 9 bases that match TRBD2. This CDR3 contains 16 residues. Trimming took 3 bases from V and 1 from J; bases not matched to a gene: 6. Germline V lookup: CDR1 KGHSH, CDR2 LQKENI. The chain's CDR3 is CASSPPGLALQETQYF. CDR3 in DNA: TGTGCCAGCTCACCCCCGGGACTAGCACTCCAAGAGACCCAGTACTTC.

This chain joins TRBV5-6 and TRBJ2-5; 8 nucleotides align to TRBD1. The CDR3 is made up of 14 amino acids. V shed 4 bases and J 1 base; nucleotides not matched to a gene: 3. Germline CDR1 reads SGHDT; CDR2 reads YYEEEE. The CDR3 loop reads CASSPDRVQETQYF. CDR3 coding DNA: TGTGCCAGCAGCCCGGACAGGGTCCAAGAGACCCAGTACTTC.

V usage is TRBV6-1 and J usage is TRBJ1-2; tentatively, D is TRBD1 (5 bases). This CDR3 is built from 12 residues. V lost 2 bases to trimming and J lost 13 bases, with 14 bases between them. Germline CDR1 MNHNS, CDR2 SASEGT. The CDR3 DNA follows: TGTGCCAGCAGTGAACAATCGAAGGGACTCACCTTC. Amino acids: CASSEQSKGLTF.

V gene TRBV29-1 combines with J gene TRBJ1-2; 7 bases agree with TRBD1. The CDR3 contains 11 residues. CDR1 is SQVTM, CDR2 ANQGSEA, per germline. The ends lost 4 bases at V and 4 bases at J; junction bases unmatched: 0. For the CDR3, the DNA is TGCAGCGTTGCAGGGGGCTATGGCTACACCTTC. Its protein product is CSVAGGYGYTF.

The chain carries TRBV4-1 and TRBJ1-6; the match to TRBD1 covers 10 bases. CDR3 length equals 17 residues. Germline V gene lookup returns CDR1 MGHRA and CDR2 YSYEKL. J gave up 9 bases and V 2 bases, and 10 bases lay outside the gene matches. The CDR3 region has the DNA TGCGCCAGCAGCCAACCCACGACAGGGGGCTTAGGTTCACCCCTCCACTTT. Translating gives CASSQPTTGGLGSPLHF.

V gene TRBV19 combines with J gene TRBJ2-7; 7 nucleotides match TRBD1. The CDR3 covers 16 residues. V lost 6 bases to trimming and J lost 1 base; unmatched junction nucleotides: 12. Germline CDR1 LNHDA, CDR2 SQIVND (reference sequence). CDR3 loop: CASSLRRDSASYEQYF. The CDR3 DNA is TGTGCCAGTAGCCTACGCCGGGACAGTGCGTCCTACGAGCAGTACTTC.

CDR3 protein: CASSRGTTNEKLFF. Written as DNA, the CDR3 is TGCGCCAGCAGCCGAGGTACAACTAATGAAAAACTGTTTTTT. The chain joins TRBV4-1 to TRBJ1-4; D is uncertain. This CDR3 is 14 amino acids long. Trimming took 4 bases from V and 0 from J, leaving 6 bases between them. Germline V gene lookup returns CDR1 MGHRA and CDR2 YSYEKL.

V gene TRBV6-4 combines with J gene TRBJ1-2; D perhaps matches TRBD1 (5 bases). CDR1 is MRHNA, CDR2 SNTAGT, per germline. This CDR3 comprises 11 residues. Trimming shortened V by 10 bases and J by 4 bases, and 10 bases separated the two germline ends. The CDR3 spells CATRGLYGYTF. The CDR3 DNA reads TGTGCCACCCGGGGACTCTATGGCTACACCTTC.

This sequence joins TRBV19 and TRBJ2-2, with TRBD1 as a possible D gene (5 bases). The CDR3 runs to 14 residues. V was pared by 6 bases and J by 7 bases, with 15 bases between. CDR1 and CDR2 from the germline V gene are LNHDA and SQIVND (reference sequence). CDR3 loop: CASSLGHPLGELFF. Here the CDR3 DNA reads TGTGCCAGTAGCCTAGGACACCCTCTCGGGGAGCTGTTTTTT.

This clone was found once. The rearrangement links TRBV5-6 to TRBJ2-2; 11 bases match TRBD2. This CDR3 region has 16 residues. Looked up from germline, CDR1 is SGHDT and CDR2 is YYEEEE. Trimming removed 3 bases from V and 4 bases from J; junction bases left unmatched: 5. The DNA for the CDR3 is TGTGCCAGCAGCTCTGGACTAGCGGGTCCCACCGGGGAGCTGTTTTTT. Translation gives CASSSGLAGPTGELFF.

With respect to this clone: The sample holds other DNA sequences that translate to the same CDR3. The chain employs TRBV7-9 and TRBJ2-7; D not certain. This CDR3 has 11 amino acids. In germline, CDR1 is SEHNR, CDR2 FQNEAQ (reference sequence). V lost 5 bases, J lost 2 bases, and 4 bases lay in between. CDR3 in amino acids: CASSPAYEQYF. In nucleotides, the CDR3 is TGTGCCAGCAGCCCTGCCTACGAGCAGTACTTC.

This chain joins TRBV5-4 and TRBJ1-2, with 7 bases lining up with TRBD1. The CDR3 contains 16 residues. Trimming took 1 base from V and 4 from J; bases not matched to a gene: 10. Germline-derived CDR1 and CDR2 are SGHNT and YYREEE (reference sequence). For the CDR3, the DNA is TGTGCCAGCAGCTTGAGGTTACGAGGGGGCCTCTATGGCTACACCTTC. Amino acids: CASSLRLRGGLYGYTF.

The chain uses TRBV27 and TRBJ2-1, with 8 bases aligning to TRBD2. The CDR3 spans 15 residues. With V trimmed by 5 bases and J by 8 bases, 11 bases remained unmatched. Germline V gene lookup returns CDR1 MNHEY and CDR2 SMNVEV (reference sequence). The CDR3 bases are TGTGCCAGCAGTCCCCTCGGGACTAGTCGGGATGAGCAGTTCTTC. Translated: CASSPLGTSRDEQFF.

V is TRBV6-5 and J is TRBJ2-2; 9 nucleotides align to TRBD1. J was trimmed by 4 bases and V by 4 bases; bases with no gene match: 4. This CDR3 is built from 15 residues. Germline loops: CDR1 MNHEY, CDR2 SVGAGI. The CDR3 is CASSFDRGGTGELFF. CDR3 bases: TGTGCCAGCAGTTTCGACAGGGGGGGCACCGGGGAGCTGTTTTTT.

The V gene is TRBV4-3, the J gene TRBJ1-6; D is possibly TRBD1 (5 bases). This CDR3 spans 20 amino acids. With 1 base removed from V and 0 bases from J, the gap between germline ends came to 19 bases. Germline-derived CDR1 and CDR2 are LGHNA and YSLEER. CDR3 loop: CASSQATPGLQSSYNSPLHF. CDR3 DNA: TGCGCCAGCAGCCAAGCCACCCCGGGACTCCAGAGCTCCTATAATTCACCCCTCCACTTT.

The chain couples TRBV5-5 to TRBJ1-2; 9 bases map to TRBD1. V lost 5 bases to trimming and J lost 0 bases; unmatched junction nucleotides: 8. The CDR3 sequence is 16 residues long. Germline CDR1 reads SGHKS; CDR2 reads YYEKEE (reference sequence). CDR3 sequence reads: CASRPGQGTANYGYTF. The CDR3 DNA reads as TGTGCCAGCAGGCCGGGACAGGGAACAGCTAACTATGGCTACACCTTC.